The clone carrying this T cell receptor beta chain was observed a few times. This sample was included in a study of T-cell reconstitution after alpha-beta-depleted transplantation in children. Unique molecular identifiers tagged the TCRbeta library. In TCRdb, the PCR reads were re-called with MiXCR into one record per CDR3 protein. The repertoire holds around 93,000 distinct CDR3 sequences, with 7% to 10% as singletons. The CDR3 covers 14 residues. CDR1 SGHRS and CDR2 YFSETQ come from the germline V gene. The V end lost 0 bases, the J end lost 3 bases, and 7 bases lay between the germline ends. The TCR originated in a human donor who donated a stem cell graft to a child with congenital amegakaryocytic thrombocytopenia. The chain uses TRBV5-1 and TRBJ1-5; D is possibly TRBD1 (6 bases). This sample comprised PBMCs from the stem cell graft donor, obtained from the stem cell graft. The CDR3 reads CASSLGDINQPQHF. CDR3 nucleotides: TGCGCCAGCAGCTTGGGGGACATCAATCAGCCCCAGCATTTT.